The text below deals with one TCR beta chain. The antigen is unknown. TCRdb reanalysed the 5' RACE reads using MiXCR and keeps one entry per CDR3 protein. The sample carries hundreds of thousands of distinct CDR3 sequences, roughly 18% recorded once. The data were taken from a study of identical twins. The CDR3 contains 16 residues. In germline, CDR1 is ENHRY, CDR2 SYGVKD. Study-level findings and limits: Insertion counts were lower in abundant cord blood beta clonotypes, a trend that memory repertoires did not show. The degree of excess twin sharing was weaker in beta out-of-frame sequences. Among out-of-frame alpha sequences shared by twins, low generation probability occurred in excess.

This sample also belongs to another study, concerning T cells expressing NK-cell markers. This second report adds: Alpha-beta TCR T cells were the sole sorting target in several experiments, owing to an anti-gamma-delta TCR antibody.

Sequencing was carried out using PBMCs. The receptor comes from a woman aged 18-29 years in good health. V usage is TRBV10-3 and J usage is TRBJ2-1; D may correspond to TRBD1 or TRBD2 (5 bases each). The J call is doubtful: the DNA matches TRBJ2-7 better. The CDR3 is CAISELGDNSYNEQYF. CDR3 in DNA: TGTGCCATCAGTGAGTTGGGGGATAACTCCTACAATGAGCAGTACTTC.